This T cell receptor beta chain was sequenced for a study of blood T cells in healthy people across ages. Overall study findings and caveats: Unknown CMV status may confound age-related changes in expanded clones. Compared with aged donors, long-lived donors showed fewer expanded clones, suggesting selection.

To note about this clonotype: Its matching antigen is unknown. This could be a read error, since a much larger clone is one nucleotide away.

This CDR3 spans 16 amino acids. The germline V gene encodes CDR1 SGHRS and CDR2 YFSETQ. The authors ran a second PCR of about 6 to 11 cycles using a sample-barcoded 5' primer and a J-beta primer mix. Each cDNA molecule received a tag from a template-switch adaptor that had 12 random nucleotides. TCRdb processed the 5' RACE reads anew with MiXCR; each CDR3 protein has one entry. The sample includes 630,000 or so distinct CDR3 sequences, 25% to 35% of them seen just once. Isolated per sample were at least 7 million PBMCs. The source material was blood. The V and J genes are TRBV5-1 and TRBJ2-5, with 7 bases aligning to TRBD2. The source is a woman older than 75 in good health. CDR3 in amino acids: CASRTRPGRVREPQYF. The CDR3 DNA reads as TGCGCCAGCCGAACAAGGCCGGGGAGGGTAAGAGAGCCCCAGTACTTC.